Given below is one T cell receptor beta chain in context. This sample was included in a study of T-cell memory formation after mild COVID-19. The wider study: Most TCR clusters belonged to a single donor.

The V gene's germline CDR1 is SGDLS and CDR2 YYNGEE. There are 16 residues in the CDR3. The V gene lost 2 bases and the J gene lost 2 bases, with 16 bases spanning the gap. MiXCR, applied by TCRdb to the 5' RACE reads, yields one record per CDR3 protein. Of more than 300,000 distinct CDR3 sequences in the sample, over 11% are singletons; the top ten hold roughly 21%. The sequenced sample was PBMCs or a T cell subset sorted from them (not recorded which). V is TRBV9 and J is TRBJ2-5; the D gene is possibly TRBD2 (6 bases). This TCR came from a man aged 18 to 29 who had mild COVID-19 (a few samples of this study predate the infection). Cell type and time point are not known. The DNA of the CDR3 is TGTGCCAGCAGCGTCGTAGGGACTCCGCGACAAGAGACCCAGTACTTC. Translation gives CASSVVGTPRQETQYF.